This paragraph covers one T cell receptor beta chain sequence. This sample stems from a study of blood T cells in healthy people across ages. Overall study: Template switching caught about one barcoded beta molecule for each two T cells.

A second PCR of roughly 7 to 11 cycles used a sample-barcoded 5' primer and a J-beta primer mix. TCRdb itself ran the 5' RACE reads through MiXCR, one entry per CDR3 protein. Among about 800,000 distinct CDR3 sequences listed, 25% were seen once. This CDR3 region has 16 residues. The germline V gene has CDR1 SQVTM and CDR2 ANQGSEA. Trimming took off 3 bases at V and 0 bases at J, with 17 bases between the two ends. These sequences were also reported in another study, on T cells of mothers and their children. From that paper: The study sampled three healthy Caucasian mothers and their six children. Over 8 million TCR beta CDR3 reads were obtained from each mother, and about 3 million from each child. TCR recombination output is shaped by thymic selection similarly in related and unrelated pairs.

Specimen: blood. This sequence joins TRBV29-1 and TRBJ1-2; D might be TRBD1 (6 bases). The clonotype comes from a boy younger than 18 in good health. CDR3 protein: CSVDGGQLDSNYGYTF. In DNA form, the CDR3 reads TGCAGCGTTGACGGAGGACAGCTAGATTCTAACTATGGCTACACCTTC.